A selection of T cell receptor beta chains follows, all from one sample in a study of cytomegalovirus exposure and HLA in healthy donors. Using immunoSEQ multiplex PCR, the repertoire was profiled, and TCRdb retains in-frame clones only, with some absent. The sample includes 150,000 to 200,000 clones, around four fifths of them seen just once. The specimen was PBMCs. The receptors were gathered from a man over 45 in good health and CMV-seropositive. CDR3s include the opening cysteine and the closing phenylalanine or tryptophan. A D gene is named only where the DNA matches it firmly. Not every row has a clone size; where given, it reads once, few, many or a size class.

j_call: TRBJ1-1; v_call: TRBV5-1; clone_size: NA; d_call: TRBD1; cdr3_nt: TGCGCCAGCAGAGGGACAGGGATGAACACTGAAGCTTTCTTT; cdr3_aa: CASRGTGMNTEAFF
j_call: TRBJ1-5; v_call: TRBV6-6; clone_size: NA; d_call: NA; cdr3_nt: TGTGCCAGCAGTTACCAGGGACAGCCCCAGCATTTT; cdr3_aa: CASSYQGQPQHF
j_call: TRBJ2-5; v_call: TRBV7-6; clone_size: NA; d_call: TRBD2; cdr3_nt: TGTGCCAGCAGCTTGACCGGGGGGGCCAGGGAGACCCAGTACTTC; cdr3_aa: CASSLTGGARETQYF
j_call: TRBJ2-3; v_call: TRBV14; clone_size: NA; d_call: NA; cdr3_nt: TGTGCCAGCAGCCAAAGCCCGACAGGTCTCAAGCAGTATTTT; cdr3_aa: CASSQSPTGLKQYF
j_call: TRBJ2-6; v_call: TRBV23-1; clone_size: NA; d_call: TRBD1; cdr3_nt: TGCGCCAGCAGTCGGGACAGGGGCGACTCTGGGGCCAACGTCCTGACTTTC; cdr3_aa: CASSRDRGDSGANVLTF
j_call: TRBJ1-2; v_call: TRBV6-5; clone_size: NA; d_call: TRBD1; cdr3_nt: TGTGCCAGCAGACGCCAGGGGGCGGATGGCTACACCTTC; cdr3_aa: CASRRQGADGYTF
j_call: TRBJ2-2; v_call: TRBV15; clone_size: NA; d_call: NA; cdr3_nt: TGTGCCACCAGCAGCGAAATGGGGCAGTTTATTACAACCGGGGAGCTGTTTTTT; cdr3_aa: CATSSEMGQFITTGELFF
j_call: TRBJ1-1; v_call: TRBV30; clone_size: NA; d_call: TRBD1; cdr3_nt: TGTGCCTGGAGTTCGGACAGGGCGAGTGAAGCTTTCTTT; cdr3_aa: CAWSSDRASEAFF
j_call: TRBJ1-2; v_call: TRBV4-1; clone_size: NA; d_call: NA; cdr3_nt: TGCGCCAGCAGCCAAGCTGTGGGCGCGCCTGGCTACACCTTC; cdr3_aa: CASSQAVGAPGYTF
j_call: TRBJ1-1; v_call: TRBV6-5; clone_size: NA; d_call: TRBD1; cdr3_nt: TGTGCCAGCAGTTACACAGGGGGCGTCTACACTGAAGCTTTCTTT; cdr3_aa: CASSYTGGVYTEAFF
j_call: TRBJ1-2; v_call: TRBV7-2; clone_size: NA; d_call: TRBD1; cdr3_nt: TGTGCCAGCAGCCCCGACAGGGTAGGAGGCTACACCTTC; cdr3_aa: CASSPDRVGGYTF
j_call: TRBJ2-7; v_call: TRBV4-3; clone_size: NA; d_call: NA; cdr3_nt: TGCGCCAGCAGCCAAGCGGCGGGGAGTTACGAGCAGTACTTC; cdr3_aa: CASSQAAGSYEQYF
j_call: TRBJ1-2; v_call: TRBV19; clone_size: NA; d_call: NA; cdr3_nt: TGTGCCAGTAGTATGACAGTCAGTTATGGCTACACCTTC; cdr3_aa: CASSMTVSYGYTF
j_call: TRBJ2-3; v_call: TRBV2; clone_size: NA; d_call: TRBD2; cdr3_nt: TGTGCCAGCAGTCGGGAGGGGACTGGCACAGATACGCAGTATTTT; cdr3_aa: CASSREGTGTDTQYF
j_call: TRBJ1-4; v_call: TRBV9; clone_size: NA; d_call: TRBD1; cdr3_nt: TGTGCCAGCAGCGTCGGGACAGGATATAATGAAAAACTGTTTTTT; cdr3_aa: CASSVGTGYNEKLFF
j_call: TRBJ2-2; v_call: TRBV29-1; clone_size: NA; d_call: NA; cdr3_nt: TGCAGCGTTGAAGAGGGCCCCACCGGGGAGCTGTTTTTT; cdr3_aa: CSVEEGPTGELFF
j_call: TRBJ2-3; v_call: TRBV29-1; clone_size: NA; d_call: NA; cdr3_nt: TGCAGCGTTCGGAACGGGAAAGGCACAGATACGCAGTATTTT; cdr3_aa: CSVRNGKGTDTQYF
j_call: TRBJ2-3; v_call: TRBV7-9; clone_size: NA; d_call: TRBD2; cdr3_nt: TGTGCCAGCCGGACTAGCGGGGGAACAGATACGCAGTATTTT; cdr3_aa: CASRTSGGTDTQYF
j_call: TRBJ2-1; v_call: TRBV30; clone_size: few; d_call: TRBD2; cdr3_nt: TGTGCCTGGAGTGTATCGGGACTAGCGGGAGGCGAGCAGTTCTTC; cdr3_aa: CAWSVSGLAGGEQFF
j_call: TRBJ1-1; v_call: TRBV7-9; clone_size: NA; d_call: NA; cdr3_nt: TGTGCCAGCAGCTTCATCAAAGGGGGTACTGAAGCTTTCTTT; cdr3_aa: CASSFIKGGTEAFF
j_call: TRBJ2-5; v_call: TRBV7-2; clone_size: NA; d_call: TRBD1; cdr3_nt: TGTGCCAGCAGCCAAAGGACAGGGGGCGCCCCCTTTGGAGAGACCCAGTACTTC; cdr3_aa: CASSQRTGGAPFGETQYF
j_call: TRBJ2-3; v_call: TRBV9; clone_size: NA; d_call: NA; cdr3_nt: TGTGCCAGCAGCGTAAACACAGGGAGCACAGATACGCAGTATTTT; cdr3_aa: CASSVNTGSTDTQYF
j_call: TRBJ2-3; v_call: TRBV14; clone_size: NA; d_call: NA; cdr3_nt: TGTGCCAGCAGCCAAGATTACAGTGTCCGAGTTACGCAGTATTTT; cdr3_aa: CASSQDYSVRVTQYF
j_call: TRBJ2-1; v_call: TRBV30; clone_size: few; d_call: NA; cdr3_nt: TGTGCCTGGAGTTGGGGAGAGGGTTACAATGAGCAGTTCTTC; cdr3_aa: CAWSWGEGYNEQFF
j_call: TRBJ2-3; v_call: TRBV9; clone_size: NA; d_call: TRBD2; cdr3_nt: TGTGCCAGCAGCGTTATAGCGGGGGCCCCAGATACGCAGTATTTT; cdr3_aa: CASSVIAGAPDTQYF
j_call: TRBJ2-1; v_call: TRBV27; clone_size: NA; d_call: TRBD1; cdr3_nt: TGTGCCAGCAGTTTAGCAGGGGGCGCCTACAATGAGCAGTTCTTC; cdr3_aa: CASSLAGGAYNEQFF
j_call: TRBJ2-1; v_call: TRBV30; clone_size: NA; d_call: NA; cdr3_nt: TGTGCCTGGAGTGCTCTTGGATTATTGGGGCGGAGTTACAATGAGCAGTTCTTC; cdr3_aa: CAWSALGLLGRSYNEQFF
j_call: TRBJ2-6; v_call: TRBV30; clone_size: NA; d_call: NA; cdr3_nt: TGTGCCTGGAGTGTAGCGGGGGCCAACGTCCTGACTTTC; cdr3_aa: CAWSVAGANVLTF
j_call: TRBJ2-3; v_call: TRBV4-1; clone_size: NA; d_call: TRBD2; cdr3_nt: TGCGCCAGCAGCCAAGAACTAGCGGGGGGGAGCACAGATACGCAGTATTTT; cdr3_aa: CASSQELAGGSTDTQYF
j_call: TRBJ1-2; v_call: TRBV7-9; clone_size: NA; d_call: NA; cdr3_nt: TGTGCCAGCAGCTTAGGACAGATTGGCTACACCTTC; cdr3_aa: CASSLGQIGYTF
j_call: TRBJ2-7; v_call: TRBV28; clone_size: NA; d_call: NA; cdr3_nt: TGTGCCAGCAGTGAGACTAGTTACCACGAGCAGTACTTC; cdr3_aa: CASSETSYHEQYF
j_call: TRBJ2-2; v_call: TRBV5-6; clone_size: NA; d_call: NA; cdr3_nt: TGTGCCAGCAGCTTGGGAGGCACCGGGGAGCTGTTTTTT; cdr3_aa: CASSLGGTGELFF
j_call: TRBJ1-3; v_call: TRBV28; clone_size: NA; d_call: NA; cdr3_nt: TGTGCCAGCAGTTTGCCCTATGGGGGCAGCGGAGGAAACACCATATATTTT; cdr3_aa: CASSLPYGGSGGNTIYF
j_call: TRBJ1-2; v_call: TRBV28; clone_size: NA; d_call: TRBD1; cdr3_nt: TGTGCCAGCATGGGCTGGACAGGGTCGGACTATGGCTACACCTTC; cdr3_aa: CASMGWTGSDYGYTF
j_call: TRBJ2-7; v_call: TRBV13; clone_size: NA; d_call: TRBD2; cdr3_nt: TGTGCCAGCAGCTTAGGCCCCGGGACTAGCAGACCCTACGAGCAGTACTTC; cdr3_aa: CASSLGPGTSRPYEQYF
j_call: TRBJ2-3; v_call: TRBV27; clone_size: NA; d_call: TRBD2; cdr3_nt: TGTGCCAGCAGGGGACTAGCGATCTACCCCTCTACGCAGTATTTT; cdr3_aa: CASRGLAIYPSTQYF
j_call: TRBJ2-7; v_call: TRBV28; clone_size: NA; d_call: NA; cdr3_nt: TGTGCCAGCGCTGACTCAGCGGGCGACGAGCAGTACTTC; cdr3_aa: CASADSAGDEQYF